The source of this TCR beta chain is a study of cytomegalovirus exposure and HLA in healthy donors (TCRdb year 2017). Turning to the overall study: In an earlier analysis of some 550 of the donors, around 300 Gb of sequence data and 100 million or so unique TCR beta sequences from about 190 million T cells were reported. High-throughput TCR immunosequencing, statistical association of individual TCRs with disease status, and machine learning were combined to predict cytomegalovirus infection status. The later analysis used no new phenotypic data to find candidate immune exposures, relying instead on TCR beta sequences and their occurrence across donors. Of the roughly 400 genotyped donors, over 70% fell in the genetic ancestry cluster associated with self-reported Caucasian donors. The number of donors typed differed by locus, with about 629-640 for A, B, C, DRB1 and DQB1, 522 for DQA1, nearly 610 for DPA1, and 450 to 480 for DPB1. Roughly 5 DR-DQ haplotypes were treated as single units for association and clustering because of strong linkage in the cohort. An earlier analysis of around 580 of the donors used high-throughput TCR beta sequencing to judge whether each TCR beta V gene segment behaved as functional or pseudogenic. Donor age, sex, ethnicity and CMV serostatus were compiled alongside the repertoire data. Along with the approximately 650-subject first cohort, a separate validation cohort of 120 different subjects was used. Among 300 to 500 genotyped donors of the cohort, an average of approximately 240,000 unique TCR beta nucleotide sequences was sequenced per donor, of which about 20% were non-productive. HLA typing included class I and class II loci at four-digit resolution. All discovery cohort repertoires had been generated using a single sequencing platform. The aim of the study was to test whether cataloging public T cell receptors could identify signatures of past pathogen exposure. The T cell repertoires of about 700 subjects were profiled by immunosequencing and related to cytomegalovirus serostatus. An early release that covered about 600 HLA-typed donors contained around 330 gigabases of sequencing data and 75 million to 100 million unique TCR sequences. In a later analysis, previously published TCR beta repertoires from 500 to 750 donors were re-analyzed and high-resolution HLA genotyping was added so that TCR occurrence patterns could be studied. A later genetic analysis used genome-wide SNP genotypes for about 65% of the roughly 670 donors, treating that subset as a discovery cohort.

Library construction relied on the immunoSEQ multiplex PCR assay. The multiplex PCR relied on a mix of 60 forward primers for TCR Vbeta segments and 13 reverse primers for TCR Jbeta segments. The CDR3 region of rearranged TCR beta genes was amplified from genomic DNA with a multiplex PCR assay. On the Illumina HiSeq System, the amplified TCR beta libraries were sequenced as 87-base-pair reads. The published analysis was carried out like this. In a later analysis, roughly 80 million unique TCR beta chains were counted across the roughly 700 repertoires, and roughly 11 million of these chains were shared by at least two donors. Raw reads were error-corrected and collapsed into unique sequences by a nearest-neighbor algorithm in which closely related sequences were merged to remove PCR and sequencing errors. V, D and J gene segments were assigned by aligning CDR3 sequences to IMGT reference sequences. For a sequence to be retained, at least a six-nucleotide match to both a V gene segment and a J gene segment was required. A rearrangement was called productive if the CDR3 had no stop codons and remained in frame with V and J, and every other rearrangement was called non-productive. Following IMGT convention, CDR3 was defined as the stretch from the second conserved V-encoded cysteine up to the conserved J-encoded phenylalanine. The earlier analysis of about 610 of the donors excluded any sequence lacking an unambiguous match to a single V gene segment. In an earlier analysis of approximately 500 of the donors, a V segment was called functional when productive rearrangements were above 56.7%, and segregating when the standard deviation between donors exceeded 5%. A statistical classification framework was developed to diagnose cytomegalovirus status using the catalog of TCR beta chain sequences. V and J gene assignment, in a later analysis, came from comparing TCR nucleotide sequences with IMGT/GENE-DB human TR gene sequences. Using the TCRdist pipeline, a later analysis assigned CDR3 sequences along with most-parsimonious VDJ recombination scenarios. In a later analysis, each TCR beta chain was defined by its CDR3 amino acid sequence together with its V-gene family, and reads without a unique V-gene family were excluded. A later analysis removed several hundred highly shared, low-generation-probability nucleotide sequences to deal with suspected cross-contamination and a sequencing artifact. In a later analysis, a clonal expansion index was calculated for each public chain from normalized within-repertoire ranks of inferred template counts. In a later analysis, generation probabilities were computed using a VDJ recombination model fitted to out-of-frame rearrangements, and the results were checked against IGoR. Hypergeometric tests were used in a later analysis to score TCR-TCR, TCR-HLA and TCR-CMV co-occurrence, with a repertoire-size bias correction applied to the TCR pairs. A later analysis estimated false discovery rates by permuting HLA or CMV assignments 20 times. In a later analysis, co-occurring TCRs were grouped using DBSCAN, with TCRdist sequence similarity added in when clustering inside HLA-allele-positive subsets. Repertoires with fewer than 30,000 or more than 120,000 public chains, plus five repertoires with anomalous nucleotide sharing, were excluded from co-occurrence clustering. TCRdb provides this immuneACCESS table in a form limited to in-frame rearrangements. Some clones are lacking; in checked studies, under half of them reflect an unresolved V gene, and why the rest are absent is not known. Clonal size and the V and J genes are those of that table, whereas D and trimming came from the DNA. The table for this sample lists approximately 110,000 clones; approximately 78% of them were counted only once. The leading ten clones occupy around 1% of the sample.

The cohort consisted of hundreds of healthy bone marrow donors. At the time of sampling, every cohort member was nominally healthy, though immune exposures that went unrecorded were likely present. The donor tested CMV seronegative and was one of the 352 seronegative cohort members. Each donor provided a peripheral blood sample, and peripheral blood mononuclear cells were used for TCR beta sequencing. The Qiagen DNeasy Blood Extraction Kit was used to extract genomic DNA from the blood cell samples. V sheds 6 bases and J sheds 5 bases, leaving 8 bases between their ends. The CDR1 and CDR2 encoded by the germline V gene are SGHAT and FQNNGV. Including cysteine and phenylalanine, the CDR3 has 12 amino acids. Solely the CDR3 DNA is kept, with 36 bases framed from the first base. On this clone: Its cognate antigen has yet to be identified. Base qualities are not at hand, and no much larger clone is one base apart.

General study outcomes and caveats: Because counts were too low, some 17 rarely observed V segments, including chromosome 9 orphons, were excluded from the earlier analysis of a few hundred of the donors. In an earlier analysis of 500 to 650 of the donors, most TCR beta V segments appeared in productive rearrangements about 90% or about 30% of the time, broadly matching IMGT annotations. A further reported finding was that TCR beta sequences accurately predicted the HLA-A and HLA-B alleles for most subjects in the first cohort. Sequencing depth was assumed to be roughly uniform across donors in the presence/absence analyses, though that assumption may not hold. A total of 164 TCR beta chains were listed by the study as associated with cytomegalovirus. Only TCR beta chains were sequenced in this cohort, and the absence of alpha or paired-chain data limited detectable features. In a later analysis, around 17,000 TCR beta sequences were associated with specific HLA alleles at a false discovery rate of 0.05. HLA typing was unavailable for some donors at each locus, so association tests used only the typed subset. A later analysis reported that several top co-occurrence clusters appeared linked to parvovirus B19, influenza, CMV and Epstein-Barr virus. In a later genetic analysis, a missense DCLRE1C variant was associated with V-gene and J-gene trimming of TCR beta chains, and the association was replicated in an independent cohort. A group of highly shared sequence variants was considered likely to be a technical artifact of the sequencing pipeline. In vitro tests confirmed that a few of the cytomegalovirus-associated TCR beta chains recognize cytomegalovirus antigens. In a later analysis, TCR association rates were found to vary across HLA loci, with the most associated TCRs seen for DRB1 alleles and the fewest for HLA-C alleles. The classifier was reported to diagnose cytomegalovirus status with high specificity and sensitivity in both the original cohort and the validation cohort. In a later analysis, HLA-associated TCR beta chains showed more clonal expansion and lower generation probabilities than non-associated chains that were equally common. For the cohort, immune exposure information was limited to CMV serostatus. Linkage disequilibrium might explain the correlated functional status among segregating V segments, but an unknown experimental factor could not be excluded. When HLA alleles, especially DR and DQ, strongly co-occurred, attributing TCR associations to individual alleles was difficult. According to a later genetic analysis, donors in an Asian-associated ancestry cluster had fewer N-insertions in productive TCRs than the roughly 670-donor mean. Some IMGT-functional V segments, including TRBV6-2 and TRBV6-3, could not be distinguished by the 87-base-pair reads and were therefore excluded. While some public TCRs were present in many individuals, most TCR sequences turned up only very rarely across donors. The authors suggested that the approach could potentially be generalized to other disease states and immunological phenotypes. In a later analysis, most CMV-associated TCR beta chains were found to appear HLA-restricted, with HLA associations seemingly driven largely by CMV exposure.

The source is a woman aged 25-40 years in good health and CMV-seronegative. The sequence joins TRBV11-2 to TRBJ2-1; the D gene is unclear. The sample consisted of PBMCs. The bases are TGTGCCAGCAGACTAACAAACAATGAGCAGTTCTTC. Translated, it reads CASRLTNNEQFF.